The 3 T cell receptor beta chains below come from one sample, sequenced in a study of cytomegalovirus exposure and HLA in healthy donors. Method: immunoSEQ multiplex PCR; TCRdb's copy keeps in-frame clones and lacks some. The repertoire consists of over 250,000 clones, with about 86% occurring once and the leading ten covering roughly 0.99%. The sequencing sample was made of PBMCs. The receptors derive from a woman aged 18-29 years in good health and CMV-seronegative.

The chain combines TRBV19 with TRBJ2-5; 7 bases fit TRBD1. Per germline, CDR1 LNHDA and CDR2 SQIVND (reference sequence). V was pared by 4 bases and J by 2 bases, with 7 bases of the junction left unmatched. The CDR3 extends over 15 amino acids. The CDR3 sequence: CASSNLQGVQETQYF. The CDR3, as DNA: TGTGCCAGTAGTAACCTTCAGGGGGTACAAGAGACCCAGTACTTC. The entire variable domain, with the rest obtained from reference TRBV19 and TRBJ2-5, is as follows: DGGITQSPKYLFRKEGQNVTLSCEQNLNHDAMYWYRQDPGQGLRLIYYSQIVNDFQKGDIAEGYSVSREKKESFPLTVTSAQKNPTAFYLCASSNLQGVQETQYFGPGTRLLVL.

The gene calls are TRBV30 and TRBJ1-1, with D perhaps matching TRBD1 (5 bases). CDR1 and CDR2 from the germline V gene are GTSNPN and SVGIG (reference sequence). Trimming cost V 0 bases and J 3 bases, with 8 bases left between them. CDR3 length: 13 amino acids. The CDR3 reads CAWSVQGDTEAFF. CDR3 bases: TGTGCCTGGAGTGTACAAGGGGACACTGAAGCTTTCTTT.

CDR3 DNA sequence: TGTGCCAGCAGTTTCGGACAGCGCCCCTCCTACGAGCAGTACTTC. It is translated as CASSFGQRPSYEQYF. The J gene is TRBJ2-7, the V gene TRBV6-5; the D gene is possibly TRBD1 (6 bases). V gave up 4 bases and J gave up 0 bases, with 13 bases separating them. The CDR3 is 15 amino acids. CDR1 and CDR2 from the germline V gene are MNHEY and SVGAGI.